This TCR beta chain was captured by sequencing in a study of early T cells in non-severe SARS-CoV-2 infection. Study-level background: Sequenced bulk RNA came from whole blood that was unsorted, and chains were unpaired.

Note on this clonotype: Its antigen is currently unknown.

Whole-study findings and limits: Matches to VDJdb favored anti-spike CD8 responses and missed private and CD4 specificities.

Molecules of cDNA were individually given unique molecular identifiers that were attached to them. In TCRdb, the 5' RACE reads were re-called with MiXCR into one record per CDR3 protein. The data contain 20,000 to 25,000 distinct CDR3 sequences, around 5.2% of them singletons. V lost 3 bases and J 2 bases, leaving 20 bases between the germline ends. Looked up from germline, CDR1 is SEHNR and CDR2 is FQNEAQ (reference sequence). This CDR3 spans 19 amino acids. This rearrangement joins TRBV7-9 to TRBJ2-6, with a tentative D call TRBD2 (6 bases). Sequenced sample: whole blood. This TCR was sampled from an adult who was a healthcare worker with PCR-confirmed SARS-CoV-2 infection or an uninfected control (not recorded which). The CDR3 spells CASSFYPGLTRTGANVLTF. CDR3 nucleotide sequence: TGTGCCAGCAGCTTCTACCCGGGGTTGACTAGGACTGGGGCCAACGTCCTGACTTTC.